The 31 T cell receptor beta chains reported below all come from one sample, sequenced in a study of T-cell memory formation after mild COVID-19. One entry per CDR3 protein results from TCRdb running MiXCR on the 5' RACE reads. The sample lists approximately 440,000 distinct CDR3 sequences; over 15% were seen once. Sequencing was done on a sample of PBMCs or a T cell subset sorted from them (not recorded which). The source is an adult woman who had mild COVID-19 (a few samples of this study predate the infection). Cell type and time point are not known.

This chain uses TRBV4-1 with TRBJ2-2; weak D call: TRBD2 (5 bases). CDR1 MGHRA and CDR2 YSYEKL come from the germline V gene. V was cut by 5 bases and J by 5 bases, with 15 bases left in between. The CDR3 runs 15 residues. The CDR3 nucleotides read TGCGCCAGCAGCTACCCCGGGAAAGGGACCGGGGAGCTGTTTTTT. Protein: CASSYPGKGTGELFF.

V gene TRBV5-1 combines with J gene TRBJ2-5; D is perhaps TRBD1 (6 bases). V lost 4 bases and J 0 bases, leaving 13 bases between the germline ends. CDR1 and CDR2 (germline): SGHRS, YFSETQ. This CDR3 has 15 residues. CDR3 sequence: CASSLPGANQETQYF. In nucleotides, the CDR3 is TGCGCCAGCAGCCTTCCAGGGGCCAACCAAGAGACCCAGTACTTC.

The chain employs TRBV7-2 and TRBJ1-1; D not certain. Between the trimmed V and J ends, which lost 4 bases and 11 bases, there was a span of 20 bases. Germline V CDR1 and CDR2: SGHTA, FQGNSA. The CDR3 runs to 14 residues. The CDR3 sequence is CASSSQRSHSEAFF. CDR3 sequence (DNA): TGTGCCAGCAGCTCCCAGCGGTCCCATTCGGAGGCTTTCTTT.

The table lists this clonotype with a few counts. This rearrangement joins TRBV12-3 or TRBV12-4 to TRBJ1-2; D remains ambiguous. This CDR3 is 15 amino acids long. Trimming shortened V by 0 bases and J by 6 bases, and 14 bases separated the two germline ends. The CDR3 reads CASSLAGRGMHGYTF. CDR3 sequence (DNA): TGTGCCAGCAGTTTAGCAGGGCGAGGGATGCATGGCTACACCTTC.

This chain joins TRBV29-1 and TRBJ2-1; a possible D gene is TRBD2 (5 bases). In germline, CDR1 is SQVTM, CDR2 ANQGSEA. V lost 4 bases to trimming and J lost 1 base, with 11 bases between them. The CDR3 is 14 amino acids. CDR3 sequence reads: CSVATRTSYNEQFF. CDR3 nucleotide sequence: TGCAGCGTTGCGACCAGGACTTCCTACAATGAGCAGTTCTTC.

The chain combines TRBV12-3 or TRBV12-4 with TRBJ2-1, with 10 bases matching TRBD2. V was pared by 6 bases and J by 8 bases, with 19 bases of the junction left unmatched. The CDR3 totals 18 residues. As DNA, the CDR3 is TGTGCCAGCAGAGCCCCGACCGTCGAGCGGGAGGGCCAGCATGAGCAGTTCTTC. Amino acid sequence: CASRAPTVEREGQHEQFF.

This chain uses TRBV7-9 with TRBJ1-1; TRBD1 is a possible D gene (5 bases). This CDR3 region has 12 residues. Germline assignment: CDR1 SEHNR and CDR2 FQNEAQ (reference sequence). Trimming shortened V by 5 bases and J by 10 bases, and 14 bases separated the two germline ends. CDR3 sequence: CASSTDTLGAFF. For the CDR3, the DNA is TGTGCCAGCAGCACGGACACCCTGGGAGCTTTCTTT.

The chain employs TRBV3-1 and TRBJ1-2, with 9 bases identical to TRBD1. This CDR3 has 16 residues. Trimming cost V 2 bases and J 4 bases; bases outside gene matches: 8. Per the germline V gene, CDR1 is LGHDT and CDR2 is YNNKEL (reference sequence). The CDR3 loop reads CASSQRTGVLPYGYTF. CDR3 sequence (DNA): TGTGCCAGCAGCCAACGGACAGGGGTGCTCCCCTATGGCTACACCTTC.

A few counts support this clonotype. The chain carries TRBV20-1 and TRBJ1-2, with D tentatively TRBD1 (6 bases). Per germline, CDR1 DFQATT and CDR2 SNEGSKA (reference sequence). The CDR3 runs 14 residues. The V end was cut by 3 bases, the J end by 4 bases, with 15 bases between. The CDR3 nucleotides are TGCAGTGCTAGCCTGGTAGGGGGGGTCTATGGCTACACCTTC. Translated: CSASLVGGVYGYTF.

This sequence joins TRBV2 and TRBJ2-2; possible D gene TRBD2, 6 bases. The CDR3 totals 13 residues. V lost 8 bases, J lost 5 bases, and 12 bases lay in between. Germline V CDR1 and CDR2: SNHLY, FYNNEI. CDR3 in DNA: TGTGCCAGCGGGAGGAAGAGAACCGGGGAGCTGTTTTTT. Translation: CASGRKRTGELFF.

The V and J genes are TRBV19 and TRBJ1-6; no definite D call. The CDR3 spans 15 residues. V lost 2 bases to trimming and J lost 7 bases, with 12 bases between them. The germline gives CDR1 LNHDA, CDR2 SQIVND (reference sequence). CDR3 in DNA: TGTGCCAGTAGTATATCCCAACGGTCCAATTCACCCCTCCACTTT. This encodes CASSISQRSNSPLHF.

This clonotype was recorded a few times. The chain joins TRBV12-3 or TRBV12-4 to TRBJ2-7, with TRBD2 as a possible D gene (6 bases). This CDR3 comprises 13 residues. The germline V and J ends were trimmed by 2 bases and 7 bases, with 12 bases remaining between them. CDR3 coding DNA: TGTGCCAGCAGTTTAACGGGAGTGGGAGAGCAGTACTTC. Its protein product is CASSLTGVGEQYF.

This clonotype was detected only a few times. This CDR3 reads CASSHQGQRTFTDTQYF. The CDR3 region has the DNA TGCGCCAGCAGTCACCAGGGACAGCGAACTTTCACAGATACGCAGTATTTT. The rearrangement links TRBV23-1 to TRBJ2-3, with TRBD1 matching 7 bases. TRBV23-1 is marked as an open reading frame, function uncertain. V trimming: 3 bases; J trimming: 2 bases; junction bases outside the gene matches: 11. The CDR3 contains 17 residues.

The sample holds a few counts of this clonotype. The chain carries TRBV6-1 and TRBJ1-2; no firm D call. The CDR3 spans 13 residues. Germline V CDR1 and CDR2: MNHNS, SASEGT. Trimming took 9 bases from V and 3 from J, leaving 14 bases between them. The CDR3 DNA is TGTGCCAGTAACTTAGGCCGGGACTATGGCTACACCTTC. As protein: CASNLGRDYGYTF.

This clonotype was seen a handful of times. The CDR3: CSARSFPLNTGELFF. CDR3 in DNA: TGCAGTGCTAGGTCCTTCCCTCTGAACACCGGGGAGCTGTTTTTT. J is TRBJ2-2 and V is TRBV20-1; the D is unclear. V dropped 3 bases and J dropped 1 base, with 12 bases sitting between them. The CDR3 spans 15 residues. Germline V gene lookup returns CDR1 DFQATT and CDR2 SNEGSKA (reference sequence).

The rearrangement joins TRBV5-1 to TRBJ2-7, with D unresolved. Germline V gene sequence: CDR1 SGHRS, CDR2 YFSETQ. V was shortened by 4 bases and J by 7 bases, with 9 bases between the two germline ends. The length of the CDR3 is 11 residues. Here the CDR3 reads CASSTFGEQYF. In DNA, the CDR3 is TGCGCCAGCAGCACCTTCGGGGAGCAGTACTTC.

The table lists this clonotype with a few counts. This sequence joins TRBV5-6 and TRBJ2-5; perhaps TRBD2 as D (6 bases). The CDR3 loop spans 14 amino acids. V was shortened by 4 bases and J by 2 bases, with 12 bases between the two germline ends. Germline V gene lookup returns CDR1 SGHDT and CDR2 YYEEEE. This CDR3 reads CASSARGTQETQYF. CDR3 sequence (DNA): TGTGCCAGCAGCGCCCGAGGGACTCAAGAGACCCAGTACTTC.

The chain carries TRBV7-9 and TRBJ1-1, with 7 bases that match TRBD1. The germline gives CDR1 SEHNR, CDR2 FQNEAQ (reference sequence). The CDR3 is 13 residues long. V trimming: 1 base; J trimming: 7 bases; junction bases outside the gene matches: 3. This CDR3 reads CASSLEQGLEAFF. The CDR3 DNA is TGTGCCAGCAGCTTAGAACAGGGGCTTGAAGCTTTCTTT.

This clonotype was counted only a few times. The V gene is TRBV5-5, the J gene TRBJ2-3, with unresolved D. The length of the CDR3 is 16 residues. Looked up from germline, CDR1 is SGHKS and CDR2 is YYEKEE (reference sequence). V gave up 0 bases and J gave up 2 bases, with 13 bases separating them. The CDR3 region has the DNA TGTGCCAGCAGCTTGGGGCCCACTGACCTCACAGATACGCAGTATTTT. Its protein is CASSLGPTDLTDTQYF.

This chain links TRBV18 with TRBJ1-1, with D maybe TRBD1 (5 bases). The CDR3 totals 13 residues. V was clipped by 1 base and J by 7 bases, with 10 bases between them. Germline loops: CDR1 KGHSH, CDR2 LQKENI. The CDR3 sequence: CASSPRGTFEAFF. The CDR3 bases are TGTGCCAGCTCACCACGGGGGACCTTTGAAGCTTTCTTT.

This chain uses TRBV18 with TRBJ2-5; the match to TRBD1 covers 7 bases. The CDR3 has 15 amino acids. The junction had 7 bases not matched to a gene; V was cut back by 3 bases and J by 3 bases. Germline lookup yields CDR1 KGHSH and CDR2 LQKENI. The CDR3, as DNA: TGTGCCAGCTCACCCGTTGGGACAGCCAAAGAGACCCAGTACTTC. Its protein product is CASSPVGTAKETQYF.

The chain recombines TRBV6-5 with TRBJ2-1, with D possibly TRBD2 on 6 matching bases. CDR1 is MNHEY, CDR2 SVGAGI, per germline. This CDR3 is 13 amino acids long. V was pared by 6 bases and J by 14 bases, with 20 bases between. The CDR3 spells CASSPGLTQSKFF. As DNA, the CDR3 is TGTGCCAGCAGCCCAGGACTAACGCAGAGCAAGTTCTTC.

This clonotype has a handful of counts. V is TRBV27 and J is TRBJ2-7; 10 nucleotides match TRBD2. Germline CDR1 and CDR2: MNHEY and SMNVEV (reference sequence). V lost 5 bases, J lost 5 bases, and 6 bases stayed unmatched. This CDR3 spans 14 amino acids. The CDR3 DNA is TGTGCCAGCAGTCAATCTAGCGGGAGTAACGAGCAGTACTTC. This translates into CASSQSSGSNEQYF.

This clonotype was counted a few times. V gene TRBV20-1 combines with J gene TRBJ2-1; tentatively, D is TRBD1 (6 bases). Germline values: CDR1 DFQATT, CDR2 SNEGSKA (reference sequence). V dropped 4 bases and J dropped 0 bases, with 10 bases sitting between them. This CDR3 region has 14 residues. Here the CDR3 DNA reads TGCAGTGCTATACAGGGAAGCTCCTACAATGAGCAGTTCTTC. This codes for CSAIQGSSYNEQFF.

This clonotype has at least ten counts. V gene TRBV6-1 combines with J gene TRBJ2-2; TRBD2 matches at 9 bases. The ends lost 3 bases at V and 7 bases at J; junction bases unmatched: 6. The CDR3 covers 15 residues. CDR1 is MNHNS and CDR2 is SASEGT in the germline V gene. The CDR3: CASSDLAGMVGELFF. The CDR3 DNA sequence: TGTGCCAGCAGTGACCTAGCGGGGATGGTCGGGGAGCTGTTTTTT.

J is TRBJ2-1 and V is TRBV4-2; D gene ambiguous. CDR1 LGHNA and CDR2 YNFKEQ come from the germline V gene. CDR3 size: 14 residues. Trimming removed 0 bases from V and 9 bases from J, with 12 bases in between. The CDR3 coding sequence is TGTGCCAGCAGCCAAGATCTAGTCCCGGCTGAGCAGTTCTTC. Translated, it gives CASSQDLVPAEQFF.

V is TRBV7-9 and J is TRBJ1-1; the D gene is possibly TRBD1 (5 bases). V was clipped by 5 bases and J by 1 base, with 17 bases between them. Germline-derived CDR1 and CDR2 are SEHNR and FQNEAQ (reference sequence). There are 16 residues in the CDR3. The CDR3 loop reads CASSPADKLANTEAFF. DNA for the CDR3: TGTGCCAGCAGCCCCGCGGACAAACTGGCGAACACTGAAGCTTTCTTT.

The gene calls are TRBV9 and TRBJ1-5; TRBD1 aligns across 8 bases. The CDR3 is 14 amino acids. V lost 0 bases to trimming and J lost 7 bases; unmatched junction nucleotides: 3. The germline V gene encodes CDR1 SGDLS and CDR2 YYNGEE. This CDR3 is CASSVEDRVQPQHF. The CDR3 DNA sequence: TGTGCCAGCAGCGTAGAGGACAGGGTACAGCCCCAGCATTTT.

The CDR3 region has the DNA TGTGCCACCAGTGACCCGGAGGTTCCCCGAGGCACAGATACGCAGTATTTT. Translating it yields CATSDPEVPRGTDTQYF. The chain employs TRBV24-1 and TRBJ2-3; D is possibly TRBD2 (5 bases). V gave up 4 bases and J gave up 1 base, with 17 bases separating them. The V gene's germline CDR1 is KGHDR and CDR2 SFDVKD. This CDR3 spans 17 amino acids.

The J gene is TRBJ2-2, the V gene TRBV12-3 or TRBV12-4, with TRBD2 matching 12 bases. V shed 3 bases, J shed 7 bases, and the junction held 6 bases outside the gene matches. The CDR3 sequence is 16 residues long. CDR3 loop: CASSFLGLAGYGELFF. The CDR3 region has the DNA TGTGCCAGCAGTTTTCTAGGACTAGCGGGATACGGGGAGCTGTTTTTT.

The table lists this clonotype with a few counts. This chain joins TRBV5-1 and TRBJ2-1, with D tentatively TRBD2 (6 bases). Germline-derived CDR1 and CDR2 are SGHRS and YFSETQ. The CDR3 runs 14 residues. V was clipped by 4 bases and J by 2 bases, with 10 bases between them. The CDR3 DNA follows: TGCGCCAGCAGCGATAGCGGAACCTACAATGAGCAGTTCTTC. The encoded protein is CASSDSGTYNEQFF.